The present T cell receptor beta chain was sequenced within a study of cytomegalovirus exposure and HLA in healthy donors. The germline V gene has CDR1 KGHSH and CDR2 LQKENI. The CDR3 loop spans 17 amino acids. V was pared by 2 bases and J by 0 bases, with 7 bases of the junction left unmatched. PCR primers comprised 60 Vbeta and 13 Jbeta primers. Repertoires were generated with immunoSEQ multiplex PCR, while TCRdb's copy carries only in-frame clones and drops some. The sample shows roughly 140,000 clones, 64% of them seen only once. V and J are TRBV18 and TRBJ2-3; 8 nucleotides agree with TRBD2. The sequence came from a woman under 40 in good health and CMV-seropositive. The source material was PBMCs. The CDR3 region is CASSPAGGLASTDTQYF. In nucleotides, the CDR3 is TGTGCCAGCTCACCAGCGGGGGGCCTCGCTAGCACAGATACGCAGTATTTT.